The clone carrying this TCR beta chain was recorded only once. Its antigen is still unknown. Other DNA sequences of this sample code for an identical CDR3. This sample stems from a study of beta chain features in type 1 diabetes. About the study: Analysis included around 100 million sorted cells drawn from all samples. Study-wide points: For Type 1 diabetes patients, all four CD4+ subsets carried TCRB CDR3s that were moderately but significantly shorter.

The length of the CDR3 is 14 residues. Germline-derived CDR1 and CDR2 are SGHAT and FQNNGV. The V gene lost 3 bases and the J gene lost 0 bases, with 8 bases spanning the gap. The isolated RNA, all of it, was reverse transcribed, so expressed TCRB transcripts were what got sequenced. TCRdb's copy holds only in-frame clones and misses some; the assay was immunoSEQ multiplex PCR. Of more than 300,000 clones in the sample, 8% to 10% are singletons; the top ten hold 0.6%. This sequence joins TRBV11-2 and TRBJ1-1; the D gene is possibly TRBD1 (5 bases). The sample consisted of central memory CD4+ T cells from blood. The receptor was isolated from a man aged 30 to 45 with type 1 diabetes. Written as DNA, the CDR3 is TGTGCCAGCAGCTTGTCGGGGGTGAACACTGAAGCTTTCTTT. Translating gives CASSLSGVNTEAFF.